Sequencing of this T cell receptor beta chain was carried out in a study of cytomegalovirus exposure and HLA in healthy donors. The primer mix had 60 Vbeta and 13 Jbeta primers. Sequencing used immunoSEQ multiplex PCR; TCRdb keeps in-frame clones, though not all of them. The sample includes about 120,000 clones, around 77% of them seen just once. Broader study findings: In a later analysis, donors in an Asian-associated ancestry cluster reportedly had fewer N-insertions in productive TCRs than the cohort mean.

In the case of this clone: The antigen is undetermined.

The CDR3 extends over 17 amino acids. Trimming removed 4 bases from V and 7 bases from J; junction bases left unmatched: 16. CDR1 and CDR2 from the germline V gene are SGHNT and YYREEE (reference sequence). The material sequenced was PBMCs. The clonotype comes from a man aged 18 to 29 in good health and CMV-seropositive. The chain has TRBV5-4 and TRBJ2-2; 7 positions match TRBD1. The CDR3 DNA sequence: TGTGCCAGCAGCCCTGAAGAGGGGGCGAAGGTTGGCGGGGAGCTGTTTTTT. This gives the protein CASSPEEGAKVGGELFF.